Following are 14 T cell receptor beta chains from one sample sequenced in a study of regulatory T cells in long-lasting Graves disease listed by TCRdb under 2021. What this sample's time point label stands for: persistent/refractory GD, antithyroid drugs over 5 years with positive TRAb. For both TCR sequencing and RNA sequencing, RNA was extracted from PBMCs using TRIzol. Library generation was performed with multiplex PCR. The data were produced on an Illumina HiSeq 4000. To build TCR beta libraries, CDR3 regions were amplified by Arm-PCR using iRepertoire HTBI primers. Using fastp trimming at Q25 and MiXCR clonotype assembly, TCRdb reanalyzed the public sequencing data and kept in-frame beta chains. Rows merge per CDR3 protein into single entries with the most common DNA and genes. This sample lists around 300,000 distinct CDR3 sequences; 20% to 25% were detected once. The ten largest account for 56% of the sample.

The starting material was peripheral blood mononuclear cells (PBMCs), obtained when the disease was refractory, from a patient treated with antithyroid drugs. Receptors originate from a female donor with Graves disease.

This clonotype was recorded at least ten times. This rearrangement joins TRBV27 to TRBJ2-1; 10 nucleotides match TRBD2. The CDR3 runs 16 residues. The trim removed 5 bases at V and 0 bases at J, leaving 4 bases unmatched. Germline CDR1 MNHEY, CDR2 SMNVEV (reference sequence). The CDR3 here is CASSALAGFSYNEQFF. The CDR3 coding sequence is TGTGCCAGCAGTGCACTAGCGGGATTCTCCTACAATGAGCAGTTCTTC.

This clonotype appeared a few times. This chain uses TRBV6-5 with TRBJ2-7; maybe TRBD2 (6 bases). V was cut by 0 bases and J by 3 bases, with 21 bases left in between. In germline, CDR1 is MNHEY, CDR2 SVGAGI. The CDR3 runs 18 residues. The DNA for the CDR3 is TGTGCCAGCAGTTACTCGGGGGGAACTAAGGCCAAGGTCTACGAGCAGTACTTC. Translating it yields CASSYSGGTKAKVYEQYF.

This clonotype was detected only a few times. The rearrangement uses TRBV9 and TRBJ2-7, with a weak D call TRBD1 (7 bases). Germline CDR1 and CDR2: SGDLS and YYNGEE. V was shortened by 4 bases and J by 4 bases, with 27 bases between the two germline ends. There are 18 residues in the CDR3. CDR3 nucleotide sequence: TGTGCCAGCAGCTTCAGCTGGGGAGGATCAGGGGGAGAGTACGAGCAGTACTTC. This gives the protein CASSFSWGGSGGEYEQYF.

In its sample, this clonotype was seen many times. J is TRBJ2-4 and V is TRBV28, with TRBD1 as a possible D gene (5 bases). The CDR3 contains 17 residues. V gave up 2 bases and J gave up 0 bases, with 14 bases separating them. Germline CDR1 reads MDHEN; CDR2 reads SYDVKM. The CDR3 DNA sequence: TGTGCCAGCAGTTTAGCCCAGGACATCTTAGCCAAAAACATTCAGTACTTC. This translates into CASSLAQDILAKNIQYF.

Notes on this clonotype: The junction does not match germline at one end; this may be a read error. V is TRBV9 and J is TRBJ2-7; no definite D call. CDR1 and CDR2 (germline): SGDLS, YYNGEE. The CDR3 loop spans 12 amino acids. CDR3 nucleotide sequence: TGTGCCAGCAGCGGAGCCACCTACGAGCAGTGCTTC. This encodes CASSGATYEQCF.

The chain recombines TRBV19 with TRBJ1-1; D is perhaps TRBD1 (6 bases). V gave up 7 bases and J gave up 4 bases, with 13 bases separating them. The CDR3 consists of 13 residues. CDR1 and CDR2 (germline): LNHDA, SQIVND (reference sequence). Here the CDR3 reads CASKMRGGTEAFF. The CDR3 DNA is TGTGCCAGTAAAATGAGGGGGGGCACTGAAGCTTTCTTT.

The chain carries TRBV11-2 and TRBJ1-6, with 8 bases that match TRBD1. CDR1 is SGHAT, CDR2 FQNNGV, per germline. Unmatched junction bases numbered 6, after V lost 3 bases and J lost 8 bases. The CDR3 has 15 amino acids. CDR3 sequence: CASSLTGVRDSPLHF. In nucleotides, the CDR3 is TGTGCCAGCAGCTTGACAGGGGTTAGAGATTCACCCCTCCACTTT.

This clonotype was observed many times. The chain joins TRBV2 to TRBJ1-2; possible D gene TRBD1, 5 bases. Looked up from germline, CDR1 is SNHLY and CDR2 is FYNNEI. This CDR3 has 13 residues. V was pared by 4 bases and J by 8 bases, with 14 bases between. The CDR3 nucleotides read TGTGCCAGCAGTGGGAGGGGCCAGATCGGCTACACCTTC. This sequence encodes CASSGRGQIGYTF.

A few counts support this clonotype. V gene TRBV10-2 combines with J gene TRBJ1-1; no reliable D call. Germline V gene lookup returns CDR1 WSHSY and CDR2 SAAADI. Trimming took 1 base from V and 6 from J, leaving 9 bases between them. The CDR3 has 13 residues. The CDR3 DNA reads TGCGCCAGCAGTGAGTTGGGCGGTTCTGAAGCTTTCTTT. It codes for CASSELGGSEAFF.

The chain is built from TRBV6-2 or TRBV6-3 and TRBJ1-1, with no clear D. The germline V and J ends were trimmed by 10 bases and 0 bases, with 21 bases remaining between them. This CDR3 region has 16 residues. Germline assignment: CDR1 MNHEY and CDR2 SVGEGT. This CDR3 reads CATTSPATSLNTEAFF. The CDR3 DNA follows: TGTGCCACCACTTCTCCGGCGACGAGTTTGAACACTGAAGCTTTCTTT.

This clonotype appeared a few times. The V and J genes are TRBV20-1 and TRBJ2-7; D could derive from TRBD1 or TRBD2 (5 bases each). Trimming left V 6 bases short and J 0 bases short, with 15 bases between. CDR3 length: 14 residues. Germline assignment: CDR1 DFQATT and CDR2 SNEGSKA (reference sequence). DNA for the CDR3: TGCAGTGCCCACCCGGGACGGACCTCCTACGAGCAGTACTTC. Encoded protein: CSAHPGRTSYEQYF.

The chain employs TRBV7-9 and TRBJ2-5; D is undetermined. Trimming left V 5 bases short and J 1 base short, with 8 bases between. Germline V gives CDR1 SEHNR, CDR2 FQNEAQ (reference sequence). The CDR3 is 13 residues long. CDR3 loop: CASSLKSQETQYF. The CDR3 DNA is TGTGCCAGCAGCCTTAAGAGCCAAGAGACCCAGTACTTC.

The gene calls are TRBV20-1 and TRBJ2-1; 8 nucleotides align to TRBD1. The CDR3 is 13 residues long. Losses at the gene ends were 7 bases for V and 8 bases for J; bases not matched to a gene: 10. Germline values: CDR1 DFQATT, CDR2 SNEGSKA (reference sequence). The DNA of the CDR3 is TGCAGTGTCCGGGAGACAGGGGTGGATGAGCAGTTCTTC. Its protein is CSVRETGVDEQFF.

The chain carries TRBV6-1 and TRBJ1-5; D perhaps matches TRBD1 (6 bases). Germline V lookup: CDR1 MNHNS, CDR2 SASEGT. There are 18 residues in the CDR3. Between the trimmed V and J ends, which lost 6 bases and 4 bases, there was a span of 25 bases. The CDR3: CASSLPKLQGGINQPQHF. CDR3 DNA: TGTGCCAGCAGCCTCCCGAAGTTACAGGGAGGGATAAATCAGCCCCAGCATTTT.